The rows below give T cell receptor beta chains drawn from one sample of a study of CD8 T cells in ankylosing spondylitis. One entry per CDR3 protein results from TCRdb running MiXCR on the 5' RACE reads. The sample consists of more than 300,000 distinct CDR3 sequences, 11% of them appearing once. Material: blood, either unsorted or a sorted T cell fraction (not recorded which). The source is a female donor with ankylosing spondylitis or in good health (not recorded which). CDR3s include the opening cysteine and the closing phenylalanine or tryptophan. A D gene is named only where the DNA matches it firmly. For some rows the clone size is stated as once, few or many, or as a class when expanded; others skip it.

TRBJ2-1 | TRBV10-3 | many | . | TGTGCCATCAGTGAGTCGGAACGGCCCCAGTTCTTC | CAISESERPQFF
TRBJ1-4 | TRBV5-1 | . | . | TGCGCCAGCAGGTTGACAGGAGCAACTAATGAAAAACTGTTTTTT | CASRLTGATNEKLFF
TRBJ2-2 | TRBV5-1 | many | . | TGCGCCAGCAGCTTGTTAGGCCCGAACACCGGGGAGCTGTTTTTT | CASSLLGPNTGELFF
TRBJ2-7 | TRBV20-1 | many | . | TGCAGTGCTTTCCGCGACAGCTACGAGCAGTACTTC | CSAFRDSYEQYF
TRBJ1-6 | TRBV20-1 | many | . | TGCAGTGCTAGAGTGCGGGGTTTACGTTCACCCCTCCACTTT | CSARVRGLRSPLHF
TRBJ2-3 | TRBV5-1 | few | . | TGCGCCAGCAGCCCGGGACGGATCCACGCAGATACGCAGTATTTT | CASSPGRIHADTQYF
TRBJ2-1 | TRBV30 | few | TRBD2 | TGTGCCTGGAGTGGAACCGGGACTAGCGGCTTC | CAWSGTGTSGF
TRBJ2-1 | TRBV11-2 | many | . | TGTGCCAGCAGCCCGAGACGTCTAGGTAAGAGCTCCTACAATGAGCAGTTCTTC | CASSPRRLGKSSYNEQFF
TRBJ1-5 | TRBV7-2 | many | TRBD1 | TGTGCCAGCAGCTCGACAGGGGGGGGCAATCAGCCCCAGCATTTT | CASSSTGGGNQPQHF
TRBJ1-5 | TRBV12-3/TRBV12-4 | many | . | TGTGCCAGCAGTTTAGCCAGACAGGCCCAAGGCAATCAGCCCCAGCATTTT | CASSLARQAQGNQPQHF
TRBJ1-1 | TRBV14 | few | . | TGTGCCAGCAGCCAAGTGTATATGTGGGGAGGCACTGAAGCTTTCTTT | CASSQVYMWGGTEAFF
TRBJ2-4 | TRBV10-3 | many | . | TGTGCCATCAGTGAAGGGAAAAACATTCAGTACTTC | CAISEGKNIQYF
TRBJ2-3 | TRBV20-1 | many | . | TGCAGTGCTGATAAAGACCTTTATAGCACAGATACGCAGTATTTT | CSADKDLYSTDTQYF
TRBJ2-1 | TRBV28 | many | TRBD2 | TGTGCCAGCAGTCCCCGGACTAGCGGGAACTACAATGAGCAGTTCTTC | CASSPRTSGNYNEQFF
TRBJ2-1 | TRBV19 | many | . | TGTGCCAGTAGTATTAGGGCGGGCGGCCTTAAATCCTACAATGAGCAGTTCTTC | CASSIRAGGLKSYNEQFF
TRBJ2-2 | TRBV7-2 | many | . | TGTGCCAGCAGCTTAACGGGATATGGACTCACCGGGGAGCTGTTTTTT | CASSLTGYGLTGELFF
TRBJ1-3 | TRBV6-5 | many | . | TGTGCCAGCAGTTATTCACAGGCGCTCCTGGAACGGACCATATATTTT | CASSYSQALLERTIYF
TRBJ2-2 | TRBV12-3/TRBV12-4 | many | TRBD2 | TGTGCCAGCCTGGGGGGAGGGCAAGTCGGGGAGCTGTTTTTT | CASLGGGQVGELFF
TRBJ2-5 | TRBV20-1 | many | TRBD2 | TGCAGTGCTGAGGGACTAGCAGCCCAAGAGACCCAGTACTTC | CSAEGLAAQETQYF
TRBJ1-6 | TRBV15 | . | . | TGTGCCACCAGCAGAGAGGGGAGAATGGGGTCACCCCTCCACTTT | CATSREGRMGSPLHF
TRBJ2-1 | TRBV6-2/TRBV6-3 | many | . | TGTGCCAGCAGTTCGAGGCCGCAGGGTCCCTGCAATGAGCAGTTCTTC | CASSSRPQGPCNEQFF
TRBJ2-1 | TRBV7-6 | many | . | TGTGCCAGCAGCTTAAGCAGAAGCTCCTACAATGAGCAGTTCTTC | CASSLSRSSYNEQFF
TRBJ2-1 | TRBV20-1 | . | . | TGCAGTGCTAGCAAGGGCATCCTCTCCTACAATGAGCAGTTCTTC | CSASKGILSYNEQFF
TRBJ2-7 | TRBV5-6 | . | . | TGTGCCAGCACCTGGGGTCCCGCCAACGCGCAGTACTTC | CASTWGPANAQYF
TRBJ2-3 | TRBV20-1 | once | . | . | CCASSGGMSSLTQYF
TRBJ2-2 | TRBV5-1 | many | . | TGCGCCAGCAGCTTCGATGCGGGACGCACCGGGGAGCTGTTTTTT | CASSFDAGRTGELFF
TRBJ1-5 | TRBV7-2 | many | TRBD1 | TGTGCCAGCAGCTTAGGGGGGACAGGCAGCAATCAGCCCCAGCATTTT | CASSLGGTGSNQPQHF
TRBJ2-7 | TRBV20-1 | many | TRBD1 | TGCAGTGCTACCGGGGACAGGGGTTGGGAGCAGTACTTC | CSATGDRGWEQYF
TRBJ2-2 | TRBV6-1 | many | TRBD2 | TGTGCCAGCAGACCGACTTCGACTAGCGGGAACACCGGGGAGCTGTTTTTT | CASRPTSTSGNTGELFF
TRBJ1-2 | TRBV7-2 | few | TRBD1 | TGTGCCAGCAGCTCGGACAGGGGAGGCTATGGCTACACCTTC | CASSSDRGGYGYTF
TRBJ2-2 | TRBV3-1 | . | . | TGTGCCAGCCTGCTCCCCCCCGGGGAGCTGTTTTTT | CASLLPPGELFF
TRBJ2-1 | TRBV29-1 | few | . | TGCAGCGTTGGGGGGCGGAGGGGGTTAAGCGGACAGGATGAGCAGTTCTTC | CSVGGRRGLSGQDEQFF
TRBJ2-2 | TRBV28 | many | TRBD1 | TGTGCCAGCAGAAGGACAGGGGGCATGACCGGGGAGCTGTTTTTT | CASRRTGGMTGELFF
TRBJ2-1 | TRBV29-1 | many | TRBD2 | TGCAGCGTTCTTAGCGGGGGGACTGAGCAGTTCTTC | CSVLSGGTEQFF
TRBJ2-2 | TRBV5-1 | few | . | TGCGCCAGCACCTCGACTACTTCAGCGAACACCGGGGAGCTGTTTTTT | CASTSTTSANTGELFF
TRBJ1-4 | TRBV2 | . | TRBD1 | TGTGCCAGCAGTCAAAATCCGACAGGGTCTAATGAAAAACTGTTTTTT | CASSQNPTGSNEKLFF
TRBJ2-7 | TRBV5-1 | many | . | TGCGCCAGCAGCCCAAGCCCGACCTCCTACGAGCAGTACTTC | CASSPSPTSYEQYF
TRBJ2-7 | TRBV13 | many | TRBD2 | TGTGCCAGCAGCGTAGGACTGAAAGGGACTAGCGGCTACGAGCAGTACTTC | CASSVGLKGTSGYEQYF
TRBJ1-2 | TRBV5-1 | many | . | TGCGCCAGCAGGGGACCGGGCAGTAACTATGGCTACACCTTC | CASRGPGSNYGYTF
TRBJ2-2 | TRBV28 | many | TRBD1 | TGTGCCACCAAGTCCGGGCAGGGGGATACCGGGGAGCTGTTTTTT | CATKSGQGDTGELFF
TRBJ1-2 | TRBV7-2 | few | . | TGTGCCAGCAGCTTAGCGCAGGGACTTGTTCCTGGCTACACCTTC | CASSLAQGLVPGYTF